This entry lists 9 T cell receptor beta chains sequenced from one sample in a study of vaccination and CD4 T cells after COVID-19. TCRdb reprocessed the PCR reads via MiXCR and lists one record per CDR3 protein. The sample holds some 26,000 distinct CDR3 sequences; 51% are singletons and the top ten take roughly 5%. Indicated time point: late sampling 161 to 241 days after vaccination in three convalescent patients. Sequenced material: CD4+ T cells from blood, taken about 7 months after SARS-CoV-2 vaccination. These receptors came from a human donor who had recovered from COVID-19.

The J gene is TRBJ2-3, the V gene TRBV6-5, with a possible D match to TRBD1 (5 bases). Germline V gene data show CDR1 as MNHEY and CDR2 as SVGAGI. Trimming cost V 2 bases and J 3 bases, with 6 bases left between them. The CDR3 has 13 residues. CDR3 in amino acids: CASSYDRTDTQYF. DNA of the CDR3: TGTGCCAGCAGTTACGACAGAACAGATACGCAGTATTTT.

The table lists this clonotype with a count of one. The chain's CDR3 is CASSTSGHPNTEAFF. The CDR3 DNA is TGTGCCAGCAGTACCTCGGGACACCCGAACACTGAAGCTTTCTTT. V and J are TRBV6-2 or TRBV6-3 and TRBJ1-1; possible D gene TRBD1, 6 bases. Trimming took off 5 bases at V and 1 base at J, with 14 bases between the two ends. This CDR3 has 15 residues. Germline CDR1 MNHEY, CDR2 SVGEGT.

The chain joins TRBV20-1 to TRBJ2-3; unclear D gene. The CDR3 is made up of 15 amino acids. Germline lookup yields CDR1 DFQATT and CDR2 SNEGSKA (reference sequence). V lost 3 bases to trimming and J lost 6 bases, with 19 bases between them. CDR3 coding DNA: TGCAGTGCTAGTACCCTAGTAGGAGCTGGGGATACGCAGTATTTT. Translating gives CSASTLVGAGDTQYF.

In its sample, this clonotype was seen once. The V and J genes are TRBV2 and TRBJ2-7; 8 bases fit TRBD2. Germline CDR1 and CDR2: SNHLY and FYNNEI. The CDR3 consists of 16 residues. The J segment lost 2 bases and the V segment lost 3 bases, leaving 9 bases of the junction unmatched. CDR3 sequence reads: CASSDAGGRNAYEQYF. DNA for the CDR3: TGTGCCAGCAGTGACGCGGGCGGGAGGAACGCCTACGAGCAGTACTTC.

This clonotype has only one observation. V usage is TRBV19 and J usage is TRBJ1-2; weak D call: TRBD1 (5 bases). V lost 4 bases and J 4 bases, leaving 10 bases between the germline ends. The CDR3 extends over 13 amino acids. Germline CDR1 and CDR2: LNHDA and SQIVND (reference sequence). In DNA, the CDR3 is TGTGCCAGTAGTACCGACAGCCGCTATGGCTACACCTTC. This encodes CASSTDSRYGYTF.

This rearrangement joins TRBV7-9 to TRBJ2-2, with 8 bases aligning to TRBD2. V lost 4 bases, J lost 7 bases, and 2 bases stayed unmatched. CDR1 and CDR2 from the germline V gene are SEHNR and FQNEAQ (reference sequence). The CDR3 sequence is 13 residues long. The CDR3 DNA reads TGTGCCAGCAGCTCCGGGACTAGCGGGGAGCTGTTTTTT. It encodes CASSSGTSGELFF. Drawing the rest from reference TRBV7-9 and TRBJ2-2, the complete variable domain is DTGVSQNPRHKITKRGQNVTFRCDPISEHNRLYWYRQTLGQGPEFLTYFQNEAQLEKSRLLSDRFSAERPKGSFSTLEIQRTEQGDSAMYLCASSSGTSGELFFGEGSRLTVL.

The chain carries TRBV7-2 and TRBJ2-5, with D hard to call. The CDR3 loop spans 15 amino acids. Between the trimmed V and J ends, which lost 1 base and 5 bases, there was a span of 14 bases. Per germline, CDR1 SGHTA and CDR2 FQGNSA. The CDR3 DNA is TGTGCCAGCAGCTTAGTTTCCCGGGTATTCGAGACCCAGTACTTC. Protein: CASSLVSRVFETQYF.

The genes are TRBV27 and TRBJ2-1; D is unclear. The length of the CDR3 is 13 residues. Trimming took 2 bases from V and 4 from J, leaving 6 bases between them. CDR1 and CDR2 (germline): MNHEY, SMNVEV (reference sequence). CDR3 amino acids: CASSLAVYNEQFF. CDR3 DNA sequence: TGTGCCAGCAGTTTAGCAGTTTACAATGAGCAGTTCTTC.

This clonotype has just a few counts. CDR3 sequence: CATSAAAGSSTDTQYF. The DNA for the CDR3 is TGTGCCACCAGTGCCGCCGCCGGGAGTAGCACAGATACGCAGTATTTT. J is TRBJ2-3 and V is TRBV24-1; perhaps TRBD2 as D (6 bases). Trimming removed 5 bases at V and 0 bases at J, with 14 bases between. The CDR3 is made up of 16 amino acids. Per the germline V gene, CDR1 is KGHDR and CDR2 is SFDVKD.